This T cell receptor (beta chain) was recovered during a study of CD8 T cells in ankylosing spondylitis. TCRdb itself ran the 5' RACE reads through MiXCR, one entry per CDR3 protein. This table has around 300,000 distinct CDR3 sequences, roughly 14% appearing once. Notes on the study in general: Disease-associated clones were CD8+ and fairly uncommon in peripheral blood.

Points on this clonotype: Antigen: not known.

This receptor was obtained from a male donor with ankylosing spondylitis or in good health (not recorded which). The material sequenced was blood, either unsorted or a sorted T cell fraction (not recorded which).

CDR3 amino acids: CAISASGTGMNEQFF. In DNA, the CDR3 is TGTGCCATCAGCGCCTCCGGGACAGGGATGAATGAGCAGTTCTTC. This chain joins TRBV10-3 and TRBJ2-1; TRBD1 agrees at 9 bases. The CDR3 totals 15 residues. Germline CDR1 reads ENHRY; CDR2 reads SYGVKD. Trimming took 6 bases from V and 7 from J; bases not matched to a gene: 10.